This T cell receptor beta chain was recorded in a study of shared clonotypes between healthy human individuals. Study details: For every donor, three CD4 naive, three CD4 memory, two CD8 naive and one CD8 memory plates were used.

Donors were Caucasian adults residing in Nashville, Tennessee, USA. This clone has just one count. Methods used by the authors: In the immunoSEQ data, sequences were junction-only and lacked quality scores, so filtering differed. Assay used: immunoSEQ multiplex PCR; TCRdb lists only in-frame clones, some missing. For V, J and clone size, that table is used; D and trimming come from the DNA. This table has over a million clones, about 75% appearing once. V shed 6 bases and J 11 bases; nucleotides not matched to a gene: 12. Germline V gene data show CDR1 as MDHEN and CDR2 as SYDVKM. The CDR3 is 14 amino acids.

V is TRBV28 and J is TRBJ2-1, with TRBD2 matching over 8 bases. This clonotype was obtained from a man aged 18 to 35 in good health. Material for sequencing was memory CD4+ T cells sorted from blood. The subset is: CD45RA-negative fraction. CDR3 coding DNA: TGTGCCAGCAGGCCCGACCGGACTAGCCCAAAGCAGTTCTTC. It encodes CASRPDRTSPKQFF.